Below, one TCR beta chain is given with its context. Its antigen is as yet unknown. This sample was included in a study of persistence of HIV-infected CD4 T cells. The libraries were made with immunoSEQ version 4 in survey mode. Produced via immunoSEQ multiplex PCR; TCRdb's table is partial and in-frame only. There are about 41,000 clones in the sample; 70% to 80% occur only once, and over 12% lies in the top ten. This CDR3 spans 14 amino acids. Germline V lookup: CDR1 KGHSH, CDR2 LQKENI. V gave up 5 bases and J gave up 0 bases; unmatched junction bases: 1. Cells were stimulated with overlapping HIV-1 Gag 15-mer peptides. CD40L/CD69 double-negative CD45RO-high memory CD4+ T cells were collected.

The source material was CD4+ T cells sorted from PBMCs after roughly 18-hour stimulation, sampled from a patient who received antiretroviral therapy. This clonotype originated in an adult man with HIV who was CMV-seropositive. This sequence joins TRBV18 and TRBJ2-7, with TRBD1 matching 10 bases. The CDR3 protein is CASSGDRGSYEQYF. The CDR3 DNA reads as TGTGCCAGCTCAGGGGACAGGGGCTCCTACGAGCAGTACTTC.